This T cell receptor (beta chain) was recorded in a study of blood T cell repertoires in COVID-19. Per germline, CDR1 SGHRS and CDR2 YFSETQ. V shed 0 bases and J shed 2 bases, with 10 bases lying between them. This CDR3 is 15 amino acids long. Only in-frame clones appear in the TCRdb table, and some are missing; sequencing was by immunoSEQ multiplex PCR. The sample comprises some 270,000 clones, roughly 84% of which are singletons, and 1.5% rests with the top ten. The sample consisted of peripheral blood. This sequence was found in a woman aged 40 to 55 who had recovered from COVID-19. This chain joins TRBV5-1 and TRBJ2-3, with D possibly being TRBD1 (6 bases). The DNA of the CDR3 is TGCGCCAGCAGCTTGGACAGGGCCCTCACAGATACGCAGTATTTT. It encodes CASSLDRALTDTQYF.